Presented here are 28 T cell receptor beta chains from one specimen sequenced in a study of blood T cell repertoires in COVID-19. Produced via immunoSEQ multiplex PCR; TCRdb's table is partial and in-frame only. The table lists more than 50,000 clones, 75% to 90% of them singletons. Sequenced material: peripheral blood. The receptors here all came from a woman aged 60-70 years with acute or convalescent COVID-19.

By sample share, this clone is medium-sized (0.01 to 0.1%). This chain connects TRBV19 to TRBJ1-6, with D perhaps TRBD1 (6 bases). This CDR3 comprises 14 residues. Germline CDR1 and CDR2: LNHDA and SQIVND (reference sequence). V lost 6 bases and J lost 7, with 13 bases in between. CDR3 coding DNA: TGTGCCAGTAGCCGGACAGCTCAAAATTCACCCCTCCACTTT. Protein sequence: CASSRTAQNSPLHF.

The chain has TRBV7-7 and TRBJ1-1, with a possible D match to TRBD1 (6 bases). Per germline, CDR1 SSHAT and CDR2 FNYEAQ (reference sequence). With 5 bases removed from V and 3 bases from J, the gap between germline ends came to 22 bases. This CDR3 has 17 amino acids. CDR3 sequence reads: CASSPLRGGWGDTEAFF. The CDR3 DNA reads TGTGCCAGCAGCCCACTCCGCGGGGGCTGGGGGGACACTGAAGCTTTCTTT. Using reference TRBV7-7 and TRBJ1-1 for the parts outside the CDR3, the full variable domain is GAGVSQSPRYKVTKRGQDVTLRCDPISSHATLYWYQQALGQGPEFLTYFNYEAQPDKSGLPSDRFSAERPEGSISTLTIQRTEQRDSAMYRCASSPLRGGWGDTEAFFGQGTRLTVV.

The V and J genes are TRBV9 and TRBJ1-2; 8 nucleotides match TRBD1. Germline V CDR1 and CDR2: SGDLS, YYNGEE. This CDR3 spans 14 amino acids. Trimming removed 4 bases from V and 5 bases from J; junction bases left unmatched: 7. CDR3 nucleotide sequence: TGTGCCAGCAGCCCCCGACAGGGGAGTTATGGCTACACCTTC. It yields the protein CASSPRQGSYGYTF.

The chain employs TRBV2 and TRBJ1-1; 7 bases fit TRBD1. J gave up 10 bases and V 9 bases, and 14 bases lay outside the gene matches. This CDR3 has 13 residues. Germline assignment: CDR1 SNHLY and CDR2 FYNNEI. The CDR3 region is CARTRQGSQGAFF. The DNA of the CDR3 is TGTGCCAGAACCAGACAGGGTTCTCAGGGAGCTTTCTTT.

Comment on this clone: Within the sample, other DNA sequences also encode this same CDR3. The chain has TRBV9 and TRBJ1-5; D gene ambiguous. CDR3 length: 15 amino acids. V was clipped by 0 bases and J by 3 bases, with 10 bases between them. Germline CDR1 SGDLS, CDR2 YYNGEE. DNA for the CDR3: TGTGCCAGCAGCGTAGGGGGAGGGCCCAATCAGCCCCAGCATTTT. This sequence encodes CASSVGGGPNQPQHF. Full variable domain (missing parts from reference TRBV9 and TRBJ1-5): DSGVTQTPKHLITATGQRVTLRCSPRSGDLSVYWYQQSLDQGLQFLIQYYNGEERAKGNILERFSAQQFPDLHSELNLSSLELGDSALYFCASSVGGGPNQPQHFGDGTRLSIL.

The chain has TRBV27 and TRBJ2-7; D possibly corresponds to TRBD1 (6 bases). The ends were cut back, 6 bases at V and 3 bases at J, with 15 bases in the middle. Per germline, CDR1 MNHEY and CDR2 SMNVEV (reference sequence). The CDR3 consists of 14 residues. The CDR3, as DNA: TGTGCCAGCAGCCTTACAGGGAACTACTACGAGCAGTACTTC. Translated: CASSLTGNYYEQYF.

CDR3 DNA: TGTGCCATCAGTAGGACAGGGGGAGGTCAGCCCCAGCATTTT. Translated, it gives CAISRTGGGQPQHF. V gene TRBV10-3 combines with J gene TRBJ1-5; 10 nucleotides match TRBD1. V shed 5 bases and J 6 bases; nucleotides not matched to a gene: 4. The CDR3 extends over 14 amino acids. Germline V gene lookup returns CDR1 ENHRY and CDR2 SYGVKD.

The CDR3 DNA reads TGTGCCTGGAGTGTACGAGATAGAACCTCTGGAAACACCATATATTTT. It encodes CAWSVRDRTSGNTIYF. The chain combines TRBV30 with TRBJ1-3; the D is unclear. V was clipped by 0 bases and J by 0 bases, with 12 bases between them. This CDR3 is 16 amino acids long. Germline V gene lookup returns CDR1 GTSNPN and CDR2 SVGIG (reference sequence).

DNA for the CDR3: TGTGCCAGCAGCATGACAGGGAAAGCTTTCTTT. Protein product: CASSMTGKAFF. The chain is built from TRBV12-3 or TRBV12-4 and TRBJ1-1; TRBD1 agrees at 7 bases. V was clipped by 6 bases and J by 9 bases; unmatched bases: 4. The CDR3 consists of 11 residues.

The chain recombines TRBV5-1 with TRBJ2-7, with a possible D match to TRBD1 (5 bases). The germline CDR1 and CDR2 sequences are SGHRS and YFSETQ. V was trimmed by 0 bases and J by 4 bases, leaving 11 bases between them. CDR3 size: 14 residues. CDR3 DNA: TGCGCCAGCAGCTTGGTTGCAGGGTCGTACGAGCAGTACTTC. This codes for CASSLVAGSYEQYF.

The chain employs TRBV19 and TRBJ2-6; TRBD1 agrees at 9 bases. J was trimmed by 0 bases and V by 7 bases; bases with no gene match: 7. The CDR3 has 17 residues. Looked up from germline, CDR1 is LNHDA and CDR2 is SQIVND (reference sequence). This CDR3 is CASIRTGATSGANVLTF. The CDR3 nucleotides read TGTGCCAGTATTCGGACAGGGGCGACCTCTGGGGCCAACGTCCTGACTTTC. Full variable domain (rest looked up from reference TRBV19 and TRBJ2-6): DGGITQSPKYLFRKEGQNVTLSCEQNLNHDAMYWYRQDPGQGLRLIYYSQIVNDFQKGDIAEGYSVSREKKESFPLTVTSAQKNPTAFYLCASIRTGATSGANVLTFGAGSRLTVL.

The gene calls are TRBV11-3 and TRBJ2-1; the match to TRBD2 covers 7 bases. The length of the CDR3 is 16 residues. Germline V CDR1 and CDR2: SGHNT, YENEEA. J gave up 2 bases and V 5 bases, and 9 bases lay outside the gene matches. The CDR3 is CASSPRGAGAYNEQFF. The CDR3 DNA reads TGTGCCAGCAGCCCAAGAGGGGCGGGAGCCTACAATGAGCAGTTCTTC.

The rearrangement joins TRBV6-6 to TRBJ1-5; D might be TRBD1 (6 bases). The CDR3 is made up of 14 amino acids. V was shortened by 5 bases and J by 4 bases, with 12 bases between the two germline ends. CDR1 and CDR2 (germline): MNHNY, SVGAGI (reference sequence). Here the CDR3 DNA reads TGTGCCAGCAGTACACAGGGTTTGAATCAGCCCCAGCATTTT. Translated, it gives CASSTQGLNQPQHF.

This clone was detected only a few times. In DNA form, the CDR3 reads TGCAGCGTTGTAACCAGGAACTATGGCTACACCTTC. Residues: CSVVTRNYGYTF. The chain couples TRBV29-1 to TRBJ1-2; no clear D gene. CDR1 and CDR2 (germline): SQVTM, ANQGSEA. Trimming removed 4 bases at V and 2 bases at J, with 8 bases between. The CDR3 consists of 12 residues.

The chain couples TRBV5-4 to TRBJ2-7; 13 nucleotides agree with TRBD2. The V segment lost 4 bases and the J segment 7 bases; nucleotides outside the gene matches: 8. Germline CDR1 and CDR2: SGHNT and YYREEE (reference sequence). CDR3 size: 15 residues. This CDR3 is CASSTELAGGREQYF. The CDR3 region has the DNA TGTGCCAGCAGCACCGAACTAGCGGGGGGGCGTGAGCAGTACTTC.

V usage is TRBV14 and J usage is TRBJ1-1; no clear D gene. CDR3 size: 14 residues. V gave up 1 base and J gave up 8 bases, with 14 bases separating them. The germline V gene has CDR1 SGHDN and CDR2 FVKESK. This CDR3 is CASSQGSLMTEAFF. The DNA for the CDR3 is TGTGCCAGCAGCCAAGGTAGCCTGATGACCGAAGCTTTCTTT.

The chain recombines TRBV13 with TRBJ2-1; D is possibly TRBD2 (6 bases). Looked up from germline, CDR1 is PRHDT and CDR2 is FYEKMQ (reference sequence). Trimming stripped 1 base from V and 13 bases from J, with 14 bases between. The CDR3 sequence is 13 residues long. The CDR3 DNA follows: TGTGCCAGCAGCTTAGATAGTAGCGGACGTCAGTTCTTC. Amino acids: CASSLDSSGRQFF.

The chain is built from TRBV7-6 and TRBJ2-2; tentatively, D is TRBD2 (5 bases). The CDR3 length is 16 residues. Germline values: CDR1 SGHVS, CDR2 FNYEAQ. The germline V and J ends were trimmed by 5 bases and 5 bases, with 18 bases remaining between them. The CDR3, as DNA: TGTGCCAGCAGCCGTACCCCTAACTCGGGGACCGGGGAGCTGTTTTTT. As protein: CASSRTPNSGTGELFF.

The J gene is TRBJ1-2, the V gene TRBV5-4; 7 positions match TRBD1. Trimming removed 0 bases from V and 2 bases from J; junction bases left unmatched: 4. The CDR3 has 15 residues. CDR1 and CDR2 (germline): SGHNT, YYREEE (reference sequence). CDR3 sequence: CASSLALQGNYGYTF. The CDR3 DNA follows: TGTGCCAGCAGCTTGGCATTACAGGGGAACTATGGCTACACCTTC.

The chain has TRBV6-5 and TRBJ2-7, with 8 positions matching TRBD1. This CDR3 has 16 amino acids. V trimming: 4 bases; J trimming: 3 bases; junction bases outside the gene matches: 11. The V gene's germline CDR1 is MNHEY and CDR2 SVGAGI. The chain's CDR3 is CASSSHGRTGHYEQYF. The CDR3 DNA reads TGTGCCAGCAGTTCCCACGGCCGGACAGGGCACTACGAGCAGTACTTC.

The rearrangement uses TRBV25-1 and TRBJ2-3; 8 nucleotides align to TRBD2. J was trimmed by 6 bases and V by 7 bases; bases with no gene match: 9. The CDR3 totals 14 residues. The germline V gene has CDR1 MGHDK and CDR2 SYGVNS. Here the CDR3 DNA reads TGTGCCAGCACCGCCGGGGGGGCTTGGGATACGCAGTATTTT. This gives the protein CASTAGGAWDTQYF.

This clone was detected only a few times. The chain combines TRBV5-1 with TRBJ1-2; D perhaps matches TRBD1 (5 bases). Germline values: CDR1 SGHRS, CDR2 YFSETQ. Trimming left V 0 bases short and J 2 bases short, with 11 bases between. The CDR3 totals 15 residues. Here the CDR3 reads CASSLGGRANYGYTF. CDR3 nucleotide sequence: TGCGCCAGCAGCTTGGGTGGCAGGGCAAACTATGGCTACACCTTC.

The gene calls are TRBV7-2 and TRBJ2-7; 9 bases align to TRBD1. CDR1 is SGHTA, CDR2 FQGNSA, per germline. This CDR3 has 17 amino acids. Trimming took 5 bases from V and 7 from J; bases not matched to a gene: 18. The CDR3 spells CASSREATGTGIGEQYF. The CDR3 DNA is TGTGCCAGCAGCCGCGAGGCGACCGGGACAGGGATAGGGGAGCAGTACTTC.

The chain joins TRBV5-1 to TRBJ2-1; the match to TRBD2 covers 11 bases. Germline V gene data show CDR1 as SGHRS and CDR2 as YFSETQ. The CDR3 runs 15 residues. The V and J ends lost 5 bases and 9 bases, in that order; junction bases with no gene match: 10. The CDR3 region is CASRPGTSGLGEQFF. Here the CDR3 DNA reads TGCGCCAGCAGACCCGGGACTAGCGGATTAGGTGAGCAGTTCTTC.

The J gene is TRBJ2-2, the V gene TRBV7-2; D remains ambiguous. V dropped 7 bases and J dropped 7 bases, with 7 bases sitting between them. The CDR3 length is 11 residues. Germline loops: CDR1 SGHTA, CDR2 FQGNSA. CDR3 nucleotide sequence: TGTGCCAGCAACACGGGCGGGGAGCTGTTTTTT. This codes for CASNTGGELFF.

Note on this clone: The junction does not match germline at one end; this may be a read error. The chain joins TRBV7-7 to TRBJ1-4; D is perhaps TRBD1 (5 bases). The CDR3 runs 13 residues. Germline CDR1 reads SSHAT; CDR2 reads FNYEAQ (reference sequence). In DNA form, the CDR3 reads TGTGCTAGCAGCTTAGGGGTCGGGGAAAAACTGTTTTTT. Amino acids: CASSLGVGEKLFF.

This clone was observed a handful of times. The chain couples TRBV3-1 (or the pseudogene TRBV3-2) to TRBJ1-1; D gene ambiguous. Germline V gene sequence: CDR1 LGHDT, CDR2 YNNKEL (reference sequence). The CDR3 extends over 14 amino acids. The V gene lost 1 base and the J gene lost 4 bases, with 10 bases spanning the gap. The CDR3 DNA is TGTGCCAGCAGCCAAGTAGCAGCGGGCACTGAAGCTTTCTTT. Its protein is CASSQVAAGTEAFF.

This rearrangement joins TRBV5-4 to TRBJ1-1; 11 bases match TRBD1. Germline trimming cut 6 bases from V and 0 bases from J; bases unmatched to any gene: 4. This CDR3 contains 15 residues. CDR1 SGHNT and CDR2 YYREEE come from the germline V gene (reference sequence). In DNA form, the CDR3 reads TGTGCCAGCATGGACAGGGGGCTGCTGAACACTGAAGCTTTCTTT. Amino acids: CASMDRGLLNTEAFF.